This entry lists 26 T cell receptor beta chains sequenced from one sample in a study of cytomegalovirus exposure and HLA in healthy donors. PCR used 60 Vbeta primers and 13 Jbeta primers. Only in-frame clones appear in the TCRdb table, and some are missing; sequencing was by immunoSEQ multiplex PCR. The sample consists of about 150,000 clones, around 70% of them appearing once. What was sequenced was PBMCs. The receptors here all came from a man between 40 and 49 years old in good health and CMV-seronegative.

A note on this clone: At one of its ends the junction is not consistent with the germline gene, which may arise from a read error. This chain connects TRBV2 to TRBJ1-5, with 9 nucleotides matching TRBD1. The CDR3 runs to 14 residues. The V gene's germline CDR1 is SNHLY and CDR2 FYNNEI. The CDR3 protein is CASKRQGGGQPQNF. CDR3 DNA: TGTGCCAGCAAGAGACAGGGGGGGGGTCAGCCCCAGAATTTT.

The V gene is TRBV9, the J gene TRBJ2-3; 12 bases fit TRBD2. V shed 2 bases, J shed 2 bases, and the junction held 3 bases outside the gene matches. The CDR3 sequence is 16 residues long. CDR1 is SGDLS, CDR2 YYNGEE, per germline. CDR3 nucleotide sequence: TGTGCCAGCAGCGTCGGACTAGCGGGGACCACAGATACGCAGTATTTT. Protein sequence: CASSVGLAGTTDTQYF.

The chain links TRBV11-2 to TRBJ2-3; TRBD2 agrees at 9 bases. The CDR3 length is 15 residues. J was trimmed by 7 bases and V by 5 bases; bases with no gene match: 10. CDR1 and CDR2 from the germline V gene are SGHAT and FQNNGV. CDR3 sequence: CASSPDTTSGNTQYF. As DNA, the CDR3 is TGTGCCAGCAGCCCAGATACGACTAGCGGTAATACGCAGTATTTT.

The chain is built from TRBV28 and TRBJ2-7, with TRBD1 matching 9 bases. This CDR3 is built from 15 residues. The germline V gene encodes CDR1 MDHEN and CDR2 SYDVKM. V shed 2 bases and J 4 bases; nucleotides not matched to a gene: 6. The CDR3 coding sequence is TGTGCCAGCAGTTTAGGAGGGACAGGGTTTTACGAGCAGTACTTC. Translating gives CASSLGGTGFYEQYF.

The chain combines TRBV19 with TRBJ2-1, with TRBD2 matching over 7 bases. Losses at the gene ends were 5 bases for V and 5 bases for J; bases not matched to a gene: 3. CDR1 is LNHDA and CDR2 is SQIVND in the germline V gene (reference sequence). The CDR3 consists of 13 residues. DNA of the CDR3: TGTGCCAGTAGTTGGGGGGGGAACAATGAGCAGTTCTTC. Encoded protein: CASSWGGNNEQFF.

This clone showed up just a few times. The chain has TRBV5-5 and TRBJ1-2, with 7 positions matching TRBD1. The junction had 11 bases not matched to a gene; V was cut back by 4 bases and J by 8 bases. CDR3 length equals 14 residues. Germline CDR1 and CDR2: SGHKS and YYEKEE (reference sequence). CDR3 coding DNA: TGTGCCAGCAGCCCCCCAGGGGGTAGCGAGGGCTACACCTTC. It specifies CASSPPGGSEGYTF.

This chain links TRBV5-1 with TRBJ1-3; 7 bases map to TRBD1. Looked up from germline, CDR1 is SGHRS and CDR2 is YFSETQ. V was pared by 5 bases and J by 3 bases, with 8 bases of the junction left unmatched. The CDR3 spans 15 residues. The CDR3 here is CASSPTSGGGNTIYF. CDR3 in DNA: TGCGCCAGCAGTCCTACTTCAGGGGGTGGAAACACCATATATTTT.

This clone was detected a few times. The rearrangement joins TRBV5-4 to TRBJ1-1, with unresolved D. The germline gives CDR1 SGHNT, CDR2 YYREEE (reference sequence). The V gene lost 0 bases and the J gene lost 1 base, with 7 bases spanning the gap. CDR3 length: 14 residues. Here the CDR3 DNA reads TGTGCCAGCAGCTTGGTCTCCGGGAACACTGAAGCTTTCTTT. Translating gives CASSLVSGNTEAFF. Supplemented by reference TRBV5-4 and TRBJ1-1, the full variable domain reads ETGVTQSPTHLIKTRGQQVTLRCSSQSGHNTVSWYQQALGQGPQFIFQYYREEENGRGNFPPRFSGLQFPNYSSELNVNALELDDSALYLCASSLVSGNTEAFFGQGTRLTVV.

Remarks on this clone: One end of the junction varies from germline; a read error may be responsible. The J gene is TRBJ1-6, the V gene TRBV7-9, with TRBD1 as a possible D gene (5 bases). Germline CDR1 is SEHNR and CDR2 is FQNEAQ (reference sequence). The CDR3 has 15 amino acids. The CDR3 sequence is CASSLAQGSNSPLNF. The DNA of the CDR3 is TGTGCCAGCAGCTTAGCGCAGGGATCGAATTCACCCCTCAACTTT.

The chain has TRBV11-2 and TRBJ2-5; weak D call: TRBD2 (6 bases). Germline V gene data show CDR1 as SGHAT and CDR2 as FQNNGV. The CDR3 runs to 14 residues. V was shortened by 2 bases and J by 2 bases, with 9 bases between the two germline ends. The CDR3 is CASSLTGVQETQYF. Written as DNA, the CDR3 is TGTGCCAGCAGCTTAACGGGAGTGCAAGAGACCCAGTACTTC.

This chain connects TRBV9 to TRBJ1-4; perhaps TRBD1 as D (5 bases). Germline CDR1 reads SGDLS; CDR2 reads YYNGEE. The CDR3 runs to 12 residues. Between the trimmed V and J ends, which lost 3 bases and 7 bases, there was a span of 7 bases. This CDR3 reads CASSGGGEKLFF. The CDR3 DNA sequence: TGTGCCAGCAGCGGGGGGGGTGAAAAACTGTTTTTT.

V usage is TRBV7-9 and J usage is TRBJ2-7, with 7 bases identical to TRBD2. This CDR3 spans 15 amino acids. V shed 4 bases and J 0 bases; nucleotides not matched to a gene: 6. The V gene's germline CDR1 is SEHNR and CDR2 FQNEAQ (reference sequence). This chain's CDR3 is CASSSRGDVSYEQYF. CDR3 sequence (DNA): TGTGCCAGCAGCTCCCGGGGGGACGTCTCCTACGAGCAGTACTTC.

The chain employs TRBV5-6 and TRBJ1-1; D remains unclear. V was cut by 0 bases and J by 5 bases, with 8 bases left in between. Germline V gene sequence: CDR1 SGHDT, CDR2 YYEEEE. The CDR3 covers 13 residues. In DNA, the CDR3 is TGTGCCAGCAGCTTGGAACAGTGGACTGAAGCTTTCTTT. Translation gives CASSLEQWTEAFF.

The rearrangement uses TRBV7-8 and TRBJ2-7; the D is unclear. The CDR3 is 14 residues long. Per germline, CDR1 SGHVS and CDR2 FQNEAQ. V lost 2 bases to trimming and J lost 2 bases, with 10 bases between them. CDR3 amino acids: CASSLLTAAYEQYF. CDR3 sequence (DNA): TGTGCCAGCAGCTTACTAACTGCCGCCTACGAGCAGTACTTC.

As DNA, the CDR3 is TGTGCCAGCAGTTACTCGAAGGGGGTGGGTGAAAAACTGTTTTTT. Translated: CASSYSKGVGEKLFF. V is TRBV6-5 and J is TRBJ1-4; weak D call: TRBD1 (6 bases). Germline V gene lookup returns CDR1 MNHEY and CDR2 SVGAGI. Deletions cut 0 bases from V and 7 bases from J, with 12 bases between. The length of the CDR3 is 15 residues.

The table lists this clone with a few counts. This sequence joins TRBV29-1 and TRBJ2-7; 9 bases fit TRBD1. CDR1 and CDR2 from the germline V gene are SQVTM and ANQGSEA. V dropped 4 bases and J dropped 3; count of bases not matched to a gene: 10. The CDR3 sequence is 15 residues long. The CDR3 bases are TGCAGCGTTGCTTACCCCGGGACAGGGCACTACGAGCAGTACTTC. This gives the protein CSVAYPGTGHYEQYF.

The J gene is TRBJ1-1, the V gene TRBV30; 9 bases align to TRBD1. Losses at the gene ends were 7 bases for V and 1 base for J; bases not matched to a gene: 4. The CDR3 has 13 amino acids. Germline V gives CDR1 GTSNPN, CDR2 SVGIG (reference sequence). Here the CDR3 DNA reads TGTGCCTATAGGACAGGGGAGAACACTGAAGCTTTCTTT. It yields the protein CAYRTGENTEAFF.

The CDR3 region is CASRGRLNTEAFF. The CDR3 DNA follows: TGCGCCAGCAGGGGGCGCTTGAACACTGAAGCTTTCTTT. The chain recombines TRBV10-2 with TRBJ1-1; D might be TRBD1 (5 bases). V was shortened by 6 bases and J by 0 bases, with 8 bases between the two germline ends. CDR1 WSHSY and CDR2 SAAADI come from the germline V gene. This CDR3 has 13 amino acids.

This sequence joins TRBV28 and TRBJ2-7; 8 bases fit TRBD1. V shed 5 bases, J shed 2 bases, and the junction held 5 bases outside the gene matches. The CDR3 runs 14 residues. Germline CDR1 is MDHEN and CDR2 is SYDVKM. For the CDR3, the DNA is TGTGCCAGCAGTCAAGGGACAGGCCCCTACGAGCAGTACTTC. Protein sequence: CASSQGTGPYEQYF.

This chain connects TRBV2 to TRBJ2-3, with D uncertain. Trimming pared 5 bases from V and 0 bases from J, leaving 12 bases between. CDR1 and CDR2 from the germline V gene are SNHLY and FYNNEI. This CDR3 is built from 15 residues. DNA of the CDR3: TGTGCCAGCAGTAGTCCCGGCGGAAGCACAGATACGCAGTATTTT. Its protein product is CASSSPGGSTDTQYF.

CDR3 amino acids: CASSYSGGGAEEQYF. The CDR3 DNA sequence: TGTGCCAGCAGTTACTCTGGCGGGGGGGCTGAGGAGCAGTACTTC. This rearrangement joins TRBV6-5 to TRBJ2-7, with 9 bases that match TRBD2. Germline V gene sequence: CDR1 MNHEY, CDR2 SVGAGI. After removal of 0 bases from V and 7 bases from J, the junction contained 7 bases not matched to a gene. This CDR3 region has 15 residues.

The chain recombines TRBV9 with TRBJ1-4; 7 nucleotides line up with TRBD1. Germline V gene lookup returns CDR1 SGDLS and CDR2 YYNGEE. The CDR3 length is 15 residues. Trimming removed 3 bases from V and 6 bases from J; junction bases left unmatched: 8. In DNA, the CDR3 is TGTGCCAGCAGCGCCACAGGGGTTCTTGATGAAAAACTGTTTTTT. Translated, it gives CASSATGVLDEKLFF. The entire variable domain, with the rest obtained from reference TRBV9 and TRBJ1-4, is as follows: DSGVTQTPKHLITATGQRVTLRCSPRSGDLSVYWYQQSLDQGLQFLIQYYNGEERAKGNILERFSAQQFPDLHSELNLSSLELGDSALYFCASSATGVLDEKLFFGSGTQLSVL.

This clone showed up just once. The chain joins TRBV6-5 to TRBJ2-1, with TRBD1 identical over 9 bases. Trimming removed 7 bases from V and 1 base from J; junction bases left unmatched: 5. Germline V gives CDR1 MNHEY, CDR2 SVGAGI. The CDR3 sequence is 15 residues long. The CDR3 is CASTPGTGSYNEQFF. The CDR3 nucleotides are TGTGCCAGCACCCCCGGGACAGGGTCCTACAATGAGCAGTTCTTC.

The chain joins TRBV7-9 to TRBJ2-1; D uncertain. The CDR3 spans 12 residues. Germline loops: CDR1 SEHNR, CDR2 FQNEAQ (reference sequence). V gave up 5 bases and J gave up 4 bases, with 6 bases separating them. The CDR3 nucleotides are TGTGCCAGCAGCCTAGTATACAATGAGCAGTTCTTC. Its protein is CASSLVYNEQFF. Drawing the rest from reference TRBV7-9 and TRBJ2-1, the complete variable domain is DTGVSQNPRHKITKRGQNVTFRCDPISEHNRLYWYRQTLGQGPEFLTYFQNEAQLEKSRLLSDRFSAERPKGSFSTLEIQRTEQGDSAMYLCASSLVYNEQFFGPGTRLTVL.

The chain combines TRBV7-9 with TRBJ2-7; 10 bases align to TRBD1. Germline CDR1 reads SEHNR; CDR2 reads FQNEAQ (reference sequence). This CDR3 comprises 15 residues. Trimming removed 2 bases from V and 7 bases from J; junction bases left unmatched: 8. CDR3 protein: CASSLHGTGAGEQYF. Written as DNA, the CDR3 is TGTGCCAGCAGCTTACACGGGACAGGGGCGGGGGAGCAGTACTTC.

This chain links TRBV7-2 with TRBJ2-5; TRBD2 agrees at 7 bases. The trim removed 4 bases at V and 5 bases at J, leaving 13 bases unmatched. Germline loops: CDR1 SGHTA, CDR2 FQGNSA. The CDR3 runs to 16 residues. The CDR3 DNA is TGTGCCAGCAGCTCAAATGCTGGCGGGAGAGTCGAGACCCAGTACTTC. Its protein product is CASSSNAGGRVETQYF. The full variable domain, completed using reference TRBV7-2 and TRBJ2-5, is GAGVSQSPSNKVTEKGKDVELRCDPISGHTALYWYRQSLGQGLEFLIYFQGNSAPDKSGLPSDRFSAERTGGSVSTLTIQRTQQEDSAVYLCASSSNAGGRVETQYFGPGTRLLVL.